There are many counts of the clone carrying this T cell receptor (beta chain). Its antigen remains unknown. The data stem from a study of T-cell reconstitution after alpha-beta-depleted transplantation in children. General study findings and limits: Several hundred expanded graft clones reportedly gave rise to the alpha-beta T cells present about two months after transplant.

Unique molecular identifiers were used in preparing the TCRbeta library. TCRdb independently ran MiXCR on the PCR reads; one entry per CDR3 protein. The sample holds 670,000 or so distinct CDR3 sequences, about 12% seen once. V lost 5 bases and J lost 4, with 14 bases in between. CDR1 and CDR2 from the germline V gene are SGHVS and FQNEAQ. The CDR3 runs to 14 residues. Here the sequenced sample was PBMCs, taken before TCRalphabeta/CD19-depleted stem cell transplant. The chain combines TRBV7-8 with TRBJ2-5; D is ambiguous. This TCR came from a girl aged 2-10 years with congenital amegakaryocytic thrombocytopenia, due to receive a stem cell transplant. CDR3 nucleotides: TGTGCCAGCAGCCCCCAATTCCCTCGAGAGACCCAGTACTTC. It is translated as CASSPQFPRETQYF.